These 15 T cell receptor beta chains share one sample of origin, sequenced in a study of metastatic and nonmetastatic thyroid tumors. TCRdb ran MiXCR on the PCR reads. The sample holds approximately 2,200 clones, roughly 11% seen once. Nobody among the patients had been given any treatment before thyroid surgery. Sequencing was done on a sample of tumor tissue. The receptors stem from a female donor with papillary thyroid cancer or a benign thyroid nodule (not recorded which). Some clones in this sample may be carry-over from other donors' samples.

V gene TRBV20-1 combines with J gene TRBJ2-1, with 13 bases fitting TRBD2. CDR3 length: 14 residues. The germline gives CDR1 DFQATT, CDR2 SNEGSKA (reference sequence). The V and J ends lost 6 bases and 9 bases, in that order; junction bases with no gene match: 8. CDR3 protein: CSAFRTSGSSEQFF. CDR3 bases: TGCAGTGCCTTCCGGACTAGCGGGAGTAGTGAGCAGTTCTTC.

As regards this clone: This sequence may be a read error, since a much larger clone differs from it by one base. Other DNA sequences within the sample encode an identical CDR3. V and J are TRBV15 and TRBJ2-1; 11 nucleotides line up with TRBD2. The germline CDR1 and CDR2 sequences are LNHNV and YYDKDF (reference sequence). Trimming took 3 bases from V and 5 from J; bases not matched to a gene: 9. The CDR3 is made up of 17 amino acids. CDR3 sequence reads: CATSSTSGGRIDNEQFF. The CDR3 DNA sequence: TGTGCCACCAGCAGCACTAGCGGGGGCCGGATAGACAATGAGCAGTTCTTC. Full variable domain (missing parts from reference TRBV15 and TRBJ2-1): DAMVIQNPRYQVTQFGKPVTLSCSQTLNHNVMYWYQQKSSQAPKLLFHYYDKDFNNEADTPDNFQSRRPNTSFCFLDIRSPGLGDTAMYLCATSSTSGGRIDNEQFFGPGTRLTVL.

This clone was seen many times. This same CDR3 is encoded by further DNA sequences in the sample. In DNA, the CDR3 is TGCGCCAGCAGCTTGGCCAGAGGAGGACAGAGGGAGACCCAGTACTTC. Its protein is CASSLARGGQRETQYF. The chain uses TRBV5-1 and TRBJ2-5; weak D call: TRBD1 (6 bases). The germline V gene has CDR1 SGHRS and CDR2 YFSETQ. V was cut by 0 bases and J by 5 bases, with 17 bases left in between. The length of the CDR3 is 16 residues.

By share, this clone ranks as large. This sequence joins TRBV6-5 and TRBJ1-2, with D possibly matching TRBD1 (6 bases). Germline assignment: CDR1 MNHEY and CDR2 SVGAGI. Trimming stripped 6 bases from V and 3 bases from J, with 14 bases between. CDR3 length: 14 residues. The CDR3 DNA is TGTGCCAGCAGCTCCTCGACAGGAGACTATGGCTACACCTTC. This translates into CASSSSTGDYGYTF.

This clone qualifies as large. The rearrangement uses TRBV12-3 or TRBV12-4 and TRBJ1-2, with D tentatively TRBD1 (5 bases). Trimming removed 2 bases from V and 4 bases from J, with 11 bases in between. CDR3 length: 14 amino acids. CDR3 protein: CASSLSGSGYGYTF. DNA for the CDR3: TGTGCCAGCAGTTTATCAGGGTCGGGCTATGGCTACACCTTC.

This clone counts as medium-sized. Within the sample, other DNA sequences also encode this same CDR3. The chain is built from TRBV2 and TRBJ1-5; the D gene is possibly TRBD1 (6 bases). With 3 bases removed from V and 7 bases from J, the gap between germline ends came to 13 bases. The CDR3 sequence is 14 residues long. The V gene's germline CDR1 is SNHLY and CDR2 FYNNEI. CDR3 sequence: CASSDYRDRQPQHF. The CDR3 region has the DNA TGTGCCAGCAGTGACTACAGGGACCGCCAGCCCCAGCATTTT.

In its sample, this clone ranks as large. The chain employs TRBV19 and TRBJ1-3; a weak D match, TRBD1 (6 bases). The CDR3 sequence is 14 residues long. Trimming cost V 1 base and J 3 bases, with 7 bases left between them. Germline CDR1 reads LNHDA; CDR2 reads SQIVND (reference sequence). The CDR3 reads CASSIAGDGNTIYF. The CDR3 DNA follows: TGTGCCAGTAGTATAGCAGGGGATGGAAACACCATATATTTT.

By share, this clone ranks as medium-sized. This specimen includes other DNA sequences encoding the same CDR3. The chain is built from TRBV4-3 and TRBJ1-1, with no clear D. This CDR3 is 14 amino acids long. The V end was cut by 0 bases, the J end by 1 base, with 6 bases between. CDR1 is LGHNA and CDR2 is YSLEER in the germline V gene. The CDR3 loop is CASSQDGENTEAFF. The CDR3 region has the DNA TGCGCCAGCAGCCAAGACGGGGAGAACACTGAAGCTTTCTTT.

On this clone: This may come from a read error, since a much larger clone is one base off. J is TRBJ2-1 and V is TRBV5-4; no firm D call. This CDR3 spans 13 amino acids. CDR1 and CDR2 from the germline V gene are SGHNT and YYREEE (reference sequence). CDR3 in DNA: TGTGCCAGCGGCTTGGCGGAAGGGAATGAGCAGTTCTTC. This translates into CASGLAEGNEQFF.

This clone is classed as large. The rearrangement links TRBV27 to TRBJ2-7; 8 bases line up with TRBD1. Losses at the gene ends were 6 bases for V and 2 bases for J; bases not matched to a gene: 3. Germline loops: CDR1 MNHEY, CDR2 SMNVEV (reference sequence). The CDR3 runs 13 residues. The CDR3 coding sequence is TGTGCCAGCAGATGGACAGGGACCTACGAGCAGTACTTC. The encoded protein is CASRWTGTYEQYF.

This clone was recorded once. The chain uses TRBV6-2 or TRBV6-3 and TRBJ1-1, with TRBD1 matching over 7 bases. From germline, CDR1 is MNHEY and CDR2 SVGEGT. The V and J ends lost 6 bases and 0 bases, in that order; junction bases with no gene match: 22. The CDR3 has 20 amino acids. This CDR3 reads CASSPSWVAHRGGLNTEAFF. DNA for the CDR3: TGTGCCAGCAGCCCCAGCTGGGTCGCGCACAGGGGAGGGCTGAACACTGAAGCTTTCTTT.

In its sample, this clone was seen a few times. One junction end does not reproduce the germline sequence, and a read error may be involved. The rearrangement joins TRBV5-1 to TRBJ2-2; tentative D call: TRBD1 (6 bases). Germline CDR1 and CDR2: SGHRS and YFSETQ. This CDR3 spans 15 amino acids. CDR3 bases: TGCGCCAGCCACTGGGCCCCATGGGACACCTGGGAGCTGTTTTTT. It codes for CASHWAPWDTWELFF.

Many counts were recorded for this clone. The rearrangement links TRBV5-6 to TRBJ2-3, with 11 bases identical to TRBD2. The germline CDR1 and CDR2 sequences are SGHDT and YYEEEE. Unmatched junction bases numbered 8, after V lost 4 bases and J lost 4 bases. CDR3 size: 16 residues. The CDR3 is CASSRVAGGAADTQYF. The CDR3 nucleotides read TGTGCCAGCAGCCGTGTAGCGGGGGGGGCAGCAGATACGCAGTATTTT.

In its sample, this clone is large (0.1 to 1%). The rearrangement joins TRBV12-3 or TRBV12-4 to TRBJ1-1; D uncertain. The CDR3 has 14 amino acids. V was clipped by 6 bases and J by 4 bases, with 15 bases between them. The CDR3 region has the DNA TGTGCCAGCAGCAGAGATACGGGTTCCACTGAAGCTTTCTTT. It codes for CASSRDTGSTEAFF.

This clone was seen at least ten times. The V call is TRBV4-3, the J call TRBJ1-4; D not certain. The CDR3 contains 15 residues. The V and J ends lost 1 base and 4 bases respectively, with 10 bases between them. From germline, CDR1 is LGHNA and CDR2 YSLEER. This CDR3 is CASSQGHSGNEKLFF. CDR3 nucleotide sequence: TGCGCCAGCAGCCAAGGTCACTCGGGTAATGAAAAACTGTTTTTT.